The 24 T cell receptor beta chains presented below share a single source sample, sequenced in a study of cytomegalovirus exposure and HLA in healthy donors (dated by TCRdb to about 2017). The receptor library was made with the immunoSEQ multiplex PCR assay. For the multiplex PCR, a mixture combining 60 forward primers for TCR Vbeta segments and 13 reverse primers for TCR Jbeta segments was used. The immuneACCESS repertoire file appears here via TCRdb, limited to in-frame rearrangements. These files lack a portion of the clones; in checked studies, under half of the deficit traces to unresolved V genes, and the cause of the others is not known. In this sample the table shows more than 85,000 clones, roughly 85% of which occur a single time. Approximately 2.8% of the sample rests with the top ten. Sequencing was done on a sample of PBMCs. The receptors were gathered from a middle-aged man in good health and CMV-seronegative.

The chain has TRBV4-1 and TRBJ1-2; D is perhaps TRBD1 (6 bases). Germline V gives CDR1 MGHRA, CDR2 YSYEKL. V lost 0 bases and J lost 3, with 20 bases in between. The CDR3 has 18 residues. For the CDR3, the DNA is TGCGCCAGCAGCCAAGAGCGCGGGGGACAAGCTGTATACTATGGCTACACCTTC. It translates to CASSQERGGQAVYYGYTF.

In its sample, this clone was seen once. The chain joins TRBV7-9 to TRBJ1-2; D is unresolved. The V gene's germline CDR1 is SEHNR and CDR2 FQNEAQ (reference sequence). There are 13 residues in the CDR3. Deletions cut 3 bases from V and 7 bases from J, with 12 bases between. Written as DNA, the CDR3 is TGTGCCAGCAGCTTTTCGAGGGAGGGTGGCTACACCTTC. Protein sequence: CASSFSREGGYTF.

This clone was found a few times. This chain joins TRBV5-1 and TRBJ2-2; the match to TRBD1 covers 7 bases. V lost 0 bases to trimming and J lost 7 bases; unmatched junction nucleotides: 15. The germline gives CDR1 SGHRS, CDR2 YFSETQ. The CDR3 runs to 18 residues. The DNA for the CDR3 is TGCGCCAGCAGCTTGGGTGTTTCGGACAGGTTTTTGCACGGGGAGCTGTTTTTT. It translates to CASSLGVSDRFLHGELFF.

The chain has TRBV9 and TRBJ2-2; 12 positions match TRBD1. This CDR3 comprises 18 residues. V gave up 5 bases and J gave up 6 bases; unmatched junction bases: 14. Germline assignment: CDR1 SGDLS and CDR2 YYNGEE. The chain's CDR3 is CASSDSRDRGQFAGELFF. For the CDR3, the DNA is TGTGCCAGCAGTGATTCCCGGGACAGGGGGCAGTTCGCCGGGGAGCTGTTTTTT.

V usage is TRBV6-5 and J usage is TRBJ1-2; TRBD1 matches 7 bases. CDR1 and CDR2 from the germline V gene are MNHEY and SVGAGI. CDR3 length equals 15 residues. V lost 5 bases, J lost 2 bases, and 8 bases stayed unmatched. The CDR3 sequence: CASSATGTDNYGYTF. In DNA form, the CDR3 reads TGTGCCAGCAGTGCCACCGGGACAGACAACTATGGCTACACCTTC.

This chain connects TRBV6-5 to TRBJ2-7; tentative D call: TRBD2 (7 bases). The CDR3 has 15 residues. Germline V gives CDR1 MNHEY, CDR2 SVGAGI. Trimming took off 1 base at V and 2 bases at J, with 12 bases between the two ends. This chain's CDR3 is CASSYWAGATYEQYF. The CDR3 nucleotides read TGTGCCAGCAGTTACTGGGCGGGGGCTACCTACGAGCAGTACTTC.

The rearrangement links TRBV9 to TRBJ1-2; 9 bases match TRBD1. Germline CDR1 SGDLS, CDR2 YYNGEE. CDR3 size: 18 residues. V lost 3 bases, J lost 2 bases, and 14 bases stayed unmatched. In nucleotides, the CDR3 is TGTGCCAGCAGCGGCGCACCGGGGACAGGGATTTCAAACTATGGCTACACCTTC. This translates into CASSGAPGTGISNYGYTF.

The CDR3 region has the DNA TGCGCCAGCAGCCAAGGACAGGGATCTGTTCAGCCCCAGCATTTT. It specifies CASSQGQGSVQPQHF. V is TRBV4-1 and J is TRBJ1-5; 7 bases match TRBD1. The CDR3 covers 15 residues. The trim removed 1 base at V and 6 bases at J, leaving 6 bases unmatched. CDR1 and CDR2 (germline): MGHRA, YSYEKL.

CDR3: CASSETTGRSSYNEQFF. The CDR3 DNA sequence: TGTGCCAGCAGCGAGACCACAGGGCGCAGCTCTTACAATGAGCAGTTCTTC. The V gene is TRBV5-4, the J gene TRBJ2-1; D perhaps matches TRBD1 (6 bases). With 4 bases removed from V and 4 bases from J, the gap between germline ends came to 21 bases. The CDR3 has 17 residues. Germline V gene lookup returns CDR1 SGHNT and CDR2 YYREEE (reference sequence).

The V gene is TRBV6-1, the J gene TRBJ1-2; D ambiguous. V lost 3 bases to trimming and J lost 8 bases, with 13 bases between them. In germline, CDR1 is MNHNS, CDR2 SASEGT. CDR3 length: 13 amino acids. The CDR3 bases are TGTGCCAGCAGTGACCTCGCGGGATGGGGCTACACCTTC. It translates to CASSDLAGWGYTF.

The DNA for the CDR3 is TGCGCCAGCAGCTGGAATTCCATGGACATGGCTTTCTTT. Its translation: CASSWNSMDMAFF. The V call is TRBV5-1, the J call TRBJ1-1; D is perhaps TRBD1 (5 bases). The CDR3 is 13 residues long. The V and J ends lost 3 bases and 11 bases respectively, with 17 bases between them. CDR1 and CDR2 from the germline V gene are SGHRS and YFSETQ.

V and J are TRBV5-6 and TRBJ1-5; D may be TRBD1 (5 bases). CDR1 and CDR2 from the germline V gene are SGHDT and YYEEEE. The CDR3 covers 15 residues. The V gene lost 0 bases and the J gene lost 2 bases, with 9 bases spanning the gap. CDR3 region: CASSLGFRGNQPQHF. The CDR3 DNA sequence: TGTGCCAGCAGCTTGGGGTTCAGGGGCAATCAGCCCCAGCATTTT.

As concerns this clone: The junction differs from germline at one of its ends, possibly a read error. The rearrangement links TRBV11-2 to TRBJ1-2; D is unclear. The CDR3 extends over 16 amino acids. Germline values: CDR1 SGHAT, CDR2 FQNNGV. The CDR3 protein is CASSLERAGPAYGYTF. The CDR3 DNA reads TGTGCCAGCAGCTTAGAGCGGGCCGGCCCCGCCTATGGTTACACCTTC.

The chain has TRBV2 and TRBJ2-2; maybe TRBD2 (6 bases). CDR3 length: 20 residues. From germline, CDR1 is SNHLY and CDR2 FYNNEI. Trimming took 3 bases from V and 0 from J, leaving 23 bases between them. CDR3: CASSEWGLGTRSANTGELFF. CDR3 nucleotides: TGTGCCAGCAGTGAGTGGGGTCTCGGGACTCGGAGCGCGAACACCGGGGAGCTGTTTTTT.

In its sample, this clone was seen a few times. This chain's CDR3 is CASSFLAGGPNTGELFF. CDR3 bases: TGCGCCAGCAGCTTCTTAGCGGGGGGACCGAACACCGGGGAGCTGTTTTTT. This chain uses TRBV5-1 with TRBJ2-2, with 10 positions matching TRBD2. Germline-derived CDR1 and CDR2 are SGHRS and YFSETQ. Germline trimming cut 2 bases from V and 0 bases from J; bases unmatched to any gene: 4. The CDR3 runs to 17 residues.

This chain connects TRBV19 to TRBJ2-7, with D unresolved. Germline lookup yields CDR1 LNHDA and CDR2 SQIVND (reference sequence). Trimming shortened V by 5 bases and J by 5 bases, and 16 bases separated the two germline ends. CDR3 length: 14 residues. CDR3 sequence: CASSLDWATDEQYF. The CDR3, as DNA: TGTGCCAGTAGTCTCGATTGGGCAACCGACGAGCAGTACTTC.

The chain joins TRBV5-1 to TRBJ1-3; D possibly corresponds to TRBD1 (6 bases). V lost 7 bases and J lost 2, with 13 bases in between. Germline values: CDR1 SGHRS, CDR2 YFSETQ. CDR3 length equals 14 residues. In nucleotides, the CDR3 is TGCGCCAGCGGCAGGGGCGAGCCTGGAAACACCATATATTTT. It is translated as CASGRGEPGNTIYF.

The V call is TRBV9, the J call TRBJ2-5; TRBD1 aligns across 7 bases. The germline gives CDR1 SGDLS, CDR2 YYNGEE. V gave up 4 bases and J gave up 2 bases; unmatched junction bases: 11. This CDR3 has 16 amino acids. DNA for the CDR3: TGTGCCAGCAGCCCCAGAGTACAGGGGACGCAAGAGACCCAGTACTTC. Amino acid sequence: CASSPRVQGTQETQYF.

DNA for the CDR3: TGTGCCAGCAGTTCCACAGGGGGCTGGTACGAGCAGTACTTC. It is translated as CASSSTGGWYEQYF. The gene calls are TRBV6-5 and TRBJ2-7, with 9 nucleotides matching TRBD1. The junction had 5 bases not matched to a gene; V was cut back by 4 bases and J by 4 bases. Per the germline V gene, CDR1 is MNHEY and CDR2 is SVGAGI. This CDR3 spans 14 amino acids.

V gene TRBV11-2 combines with J gene TRBJ1-2; unclear D gene. This CDR3 comprises 17 residues. Between the trimmed V and J ends, which lost 5 bases and 7 bases, there was a span of 26 bases. CDR1 is SGHAT, CDR2 FQNNGV, per germline. In nucleotides, the CDR3 is TGTGCCAGCAGCCCCGGTGGAGCGGAGGGCGTCACCTCTGGCTACACCTTC. Amino acid sequence: CASSPGGAEGVTSGYTF.

The rearrangement links TRBV18 to TRBJ2-3, with a possible D match to TRBD1 (6 bases). Trimming pared 8 bases from V and 4 bases from J, leaving 7 bases between. The V gene's germline CDR1 is KGHSH and CDR2 LQKENI. This CDR3 contains 11 residues. The CDR3 sequence: CASAGADTQYF. The CDR3 DNA follows: TGTGCCAGCGCAGGGGCAGATACGCAGTATTTT. Based on the CDR3 plus reference TRBV18 and TRBJ2-3, the full variable domain is NAGVMQNPRHLVRRRGQEARLRCSPMKGHSHVYWYRQLPEEGLKFMVYLQKENIIDESGMPKERFSAEFPKEGPSILRIQQVVRGDSAAYFCASAGADTQYFGPGTRLTVL.

Worth noting for this clone: Germline and junction disagree at one end, which may indicate a read error. V gene TRBV13 combines with J gene TRBJ2-7, with 8 bases identical to TRBD2. Germline V CDR1 and CDR2: PRHDT, FYEKMQ (reference sequence). The CDR3 loop spans 15 amino acids. The CDR3 nucleotides read TGTGCCAGCAGCCTCGGGGGGGTTAGCTCCTACGGGCAGTACTTC. Translating it yields CASSLGGVSSYGQYF.

The CDR3 protein is CASSMGEGWRHEQFF. CDR3 DNA: TGTGCCAGTAGTATGGGGGAGGGGTGGAGGCATGAGCAGTTCTTC. This chain joins TRBV19 and TRBJ2-1, with 7 nucleotides matching TRBD2. Trimming removed 3 bases from V and 8 bases from J; junction bases left unmatched: 10. Germline loops: CDR1 LNHDA, CDR2 SQIVND (reference sequence). The CDR3 consists of 15 residues. Combining the CDR3 with reference TRBV19 and TRBJ2-1 gives the whole variable domain DGGITQSPKYLFRKEGQNVTLSCEQNLNHDAMYWYRQDPGQGLRLIYYSQIVNDFQKGDIAEGYSVSREKKESFPLTVTSAQKNPTAFYLCASSMGEGWRHEQFFGPGTRLTVL.

This clone has a single count. The chain uses TRBV30 and TRBJ1-1; perhaps TRBD1 as D (5 bases). With 0 bases removed from V and 7 bases from J, the gap between germline ends came to 12 bases. CDR1 is GTSNPN, CDR2 SVGIG, per germline (reference sequence). This CDR3 is built from 13 residues. The DNA of the CDR3 is TGTGCCTGGAGTGTTCAAGGGGAGGGTGAAGCTTTCTTT. It yields the protein CAWSVQGEGEAFF.